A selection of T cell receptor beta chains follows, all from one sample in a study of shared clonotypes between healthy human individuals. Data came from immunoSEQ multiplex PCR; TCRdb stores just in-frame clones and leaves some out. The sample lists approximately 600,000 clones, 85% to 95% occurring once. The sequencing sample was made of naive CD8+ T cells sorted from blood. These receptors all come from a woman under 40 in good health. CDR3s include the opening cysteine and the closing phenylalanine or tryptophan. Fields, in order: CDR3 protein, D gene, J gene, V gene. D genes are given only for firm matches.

CDR3: CASSQDLVSGSYNEQFF
D: TRBD2
J: TRBJ2-1
V: TRBV4-1

CDR3: CASSLASSLYEQYF
D: NA
J: TRBJ2-7
V: TRBV13

CDR3: CASSWGTGWYGYTF
D: TRBD1
J: TRBJ1-2
V: TRBV5-8

CDR3: CASSPGISYEQYF
D: NA
J: TRBJ2-7
V: TRBV13

CDR3: CASSLGTGSYEQYF
D: TRBD1
J: TRBJ2-7
V: TRBV28

CDR3: CASSDPDREENF
D: TRBD1
J: TRBJ2-5
V: TRBV6-1

CDR3: CASSEAVTYGYTF
D: NA
J: TRBJ1-2
V: TRBV2

CDR3: CASRDLSEEETQYF
D: NA
J: TRBJ2-5
V: TRBV2

CDR3: CASSPTTAGELFF
D: NA
J: TRBJ2-2
V: TRBV4-1

CDR3: CASSLATRIYEQYF
D: NA
J: TRBJ2-7
V: TRBV7-9

CDR3: CASSREGLSNEQYF
D: TRBD2
J: TRBJ2-7
V: TRBV5-4

CDR3: CASSLEGQNYEQYF
D: NA
J: TRBJ2-7
V: TRBV11-2

CDR3: CATSLSGVGYTIYF
D: NA
J: TRBJ1-3
V: TRBV15

CDR3: CASSLTGYVNTEAFF
D: NA
J: TRBJ1-1
V: TRBV7-9

CDR3: CASSFHRQGEDGNTIYF
D: TRBD1
J: TRBJ1-3
V: TRBV5-1

CDR3: CASSTVRYEQYF
D: NA
J: TRBJ2-7
V: TRBV11-2

CDR3: CASSPRLAGASYEQYF
D: TRBD2
J: TRBJ2-7
V: TRBV4-1

CDR3: CASGGLAEYNEQFF
D: TRBD2
J: TRBJ2-1
V: TRBV25-1

CDR3: CASSPPGQTYEQYF
D: NA
J: TRBJ2-7
V: TRBV6-6

CDR3: CASTLEGGARGDQPQHF
D: NA
J: TRBJ1-5
V: TRBV2

CDR3: CASSLAGAYEQYF
D: TRBD2
J: TRBJ2-7
V: TRBV27

CDR3: CASSLAWNQETQYF
D: NA
J: TRBJ2-5
V: TRBV11-1

CDR3: CASSIAASYEQYF
D: NA
J: TRBJ2-7
V: TRBV19

CDR3: CASSVGTSGPRDEQFF
D: TRBD2
J: TRBJ2-1
V: TRBV9

CDR3: CASSLLAAKFF
D: TRBD2
J: TRBJ2-1
V: TRBV13

CDR3: CASSRIRADTQYF
D: NA
J: TRBJ2-3
V: TRBV28

CDR3: CASSLSGQGYTEAFF
D: TRBD1
J: TRBJ1-1
V: TRBV27

CDR3: CASSQEPGQIYEQYF
D: TRBD1
J: NA
V: TRBV4-1

CDR3: CASSASFGQGFIYGYTF
D: TRBD1
J: TRBJ1-2
V: TRBV2

CDR3: CASSQSRGGNTIYF
D: NA
J: TRBJ1-3
V: TRBV7-6

CDR3: CASSIHNYGYTF
D: NA
J: TRBJ1-2
V: TRBV19

CDR3: CASSAGAAGGPGDEQFF
D: TRBD2
J: TRBJ2-1
V: TRBV9

CDR3: CASSSLDHEQFF
D: NA
J: TRBJ2-1
V: TRBV5-6

CDR3: CSVRGQSISPHDTEAFF
D: NA
J: TRBJ1-1
V: TRBV29-1

CDR3: CASSLSPSYEQYF
D: NA
J: TRBJ2-7
V: TRBV27

CDR3: CASKPDRGPYNEQFF
D: TRBD1
J: TRBJ2-1
V: TRBV5-1

CDR3: CASSVGQPPEKLFF
D: NA
J: TRBJ1-4
V: TRBV9

CDR3: CASSLATGDIYEQYF
D: TRBD1
J: TRBJ2-7
V: TRBV28

CDR3: CASSFGLNEKLFF
D: NA
J: TRBJ1-4
V: TRBV11-2

CDR3: CASSDFMRGNEKLFF
D: NA
J: TRBJ1-4
V: TRBV2

CDR3: CASSSSSGKATNTGELFF
D: TRBD2
J: TRBJ2-2
V: TRBV7-2

CDR3: CASSPPGTSPNEQFF
D: NA
J: TRBJ2-1
V: TRBV4-2

CDR3: CASSLGTSGRAGSDTQYF
D: TRBD2
J: TRBJ2-3
V: TRBV13

CDR3: CASSILAGVNEQFF
D: TRBD2
J: TRBJ2-1
V: TRBV19

CDR3: CASSPEGQATTNYGYTF
D: TRBD1
J: TRBJ1-2
V: TRBV4-1

CDR3: CASRAPGTEAFF
D: NA
J: TRBJ1-1
V: TRBV4-1

CDR3: CASTWGGTTEAFF
D: NA
J: TRBJ1-1
V: TRBV19

CDR3: CASSRRRQESLYGYTF
D: NA
J: TRBJ1-2
V: TRBV19

CDR3: CASSGCLQGMTNEQFF
D: NA
J: TRBJ2-1
V: TRBV21-1

CDR3: CASSVGTSGSDEQFF
D: TRBD2
J: TRBJ2-1
V: TRBV9